The 21 T cell receptor beta chains listed next were all sequenced from one sample in a study of T cell clones after liver transplantation. Assay used: immunoSEQ multiplex PCR; TCRdb lists only in-frame clones, some missing. The table records tens of thousands of clones, around four fifths of them present only once. The starting material was CD4+ T cells from blood, obtained approximately 45 months after liver transplant. These receptors were collected from a human patient who received a liver transplant. Among the T cells, some may be from the graft donor.

The rearrangement links TRBV2 to TRBJ2-5; D is unclear. Trimming pared 4 bases from V and 5 bases from J, leaving 8 bases between. In germline, CDR1 is SNHLY, CDR2 FYNNEI. The CDR3 totals 12 residues. The CDR3 nucleotides read TGTGCCAGCAGTGTGTATGGGGAGACCCAGTACTTC. Translation: CASSVYGETQYF.

In its sample, this clone was seen a few times. The rearrangement joins TRBV29-1 to TRBJ1-4; D may be TRBD1 (5 bases). CDR1 is SQVTM and CDR2 is ANQGSEA in the germline V gene. CDR3 length equals 15 residues. V was cut by 5 bases and J by 0 bases, with 13 bases left in between. The CDR3 here is CSVQDTLATNEKLFF. In nucleotides, the CDR3 is TGCAGCGTTCAGGACACTTTAGCAACTAATGAAAAACTGTTTTTT. The full variable domain, completed using reference TRBV29-1 and TRBJ1-4, is SAVISQKPSRDICQRGTSLTIQCQVDSQVTMMFWYRQQPGQSLTLIATANQGSEATYESGFVIDKFPISRPNLTFSTLTVSNMSPEDSSIYLCSVQDTLATNEKLFFGSGTQLSVL.

The V and J genes are TRBV30 and TRBJ2-5; D is ambiguous. The germline V and J ends were trimmed by 0 bases and 1 base, with 9 bases remaining between them. The CDR3 is 14 residues long. CDR1 is GTSNPN and CDR2 is SVGIG in the germline V gene (reference sequence). The CDR3 region is CAWSVRRTQETQYF. The DNA for the CDR3 is TGTGCCTGGAGTGTACGCAGGACCCAAGAGACCCAGTACTTC.

The V call is TRBV30, the J call TRBJ2-1, with 12 nucleotides matching TRBD2. Trimming took 2 bases from V and 6 from J; bases not matched to a gene: 8. The CDR3 extends over 16 amino acids. The V gene's germline CDR1 is GTSNPN and CDR2 SVGIG (reference sequence). The CDR3 region has the DNA TGTGCCTGGAGTCCTACCCGACTAGCGGGGGCCAATGAGCAGTTCTTC. Protein: CAWSPTRLAGANEQFF.

This chain links TRBV7-2 with TRBJ2-6, with 10 nucleotides matching TRBD1. V trimming: 2 bases; J trimming: 0 bases; junction bases outside the gene matches: 7. CDR1 SGHTA and CDR2 FQGNSA come from the germline V gene. CDR3 length equals 19 residues. CDR3 bases: TGTGCCAGCAGCTTACGGGGACAGGGGATATCCTCTGGGGCCAACGTCCTGACTTTC. Translated, it gives CASSLRGQGISSGANVLTF.

The chain is built from TRBV28 and TRBJ2-7, with D tentatively TRBD2 (5 bases). The germline CDR1 and CDR2 sequences are MDHEN and SYDVKM. The CDR3 length is 14 residues. Trimming shortened V by 9 bases and J by 0 bases, and 15 bases separated the two germline ends. The CDR3 loop reads CASLETRGSYEQYF. For the CDR3, the DNA is TGTGCCAGTTTGGAGACCCGGGGCTCCTACGAGCAGTACTTC.

The gene calls are TRBV7-3 and TRBJ1-1, with D perhaps matching TRBD1 (6 bases). CDR1 is SGHTA, CDR2 FQGTGA, per germline. V gave up 4 bases and J gave up 1 base, with 10 bases separating them. The length of the CDR3 is 14 residues. CDR3 DNA: TGTGCCAGCAGCTCCGCAGGGGCGAACACTGAAGCTTTCTTT. Translated, it gives CASSSAGANTEAFF.

The V and J genes are TRBV5-6 and TRBJ2-1; D call uncertain. From germline, CDR1 is SGHDT and CDR2 YYEEEE. This CDR3 spans 14 amino acids. V was trimmed by 1 base and J by 8 bases, leaving 13 bases between them. CDR3 loop: CASSLFRSRDEQFF. As DNA, the CDR3 is TGTGCCAGCAGCTTGTTTCGGTCCCGAGATGAGCAGTTCTTC.

This chain connects TRBV19 to TRBJ2-1; D might be TRBD1 (5 bases). In germline, CDR1 is LNHDA, CDR2 SQIVND (reference sequence). CDR3 length equals 17 residues. Trimming stripped 5 bases from V and 7 bases from J, with 24 bases between. The CDR3 loop is CASSGSRTFLSQNEQFF. CDR3 nucleotide sequence: TGTGCCAGTAGTGGGTCCAGGACATTCTTGTCACAGAATGAGCAGTTCTTC. Supplemented by reference TRBV19 and TRBJ2-1, the full variable domain reads DGGITQSPKYLFRKEGQNVTLSCEQNLNHDAMYWYRQDPGQGLRLIYYSQIVNDFQKGDIAEGYSVSREKKESFPLTVTSAQKNPTAFYLCASSGSRTFLSQNEQFFGPGTRLTVL.

This chain uses TRBV2 with TRBJ1-2; 8 positions match TRBD1. V dropped 8 bases and J dropped 4; count of bases not matched to a gene: 6. Germline V gives CDR1 SNHLY, CDR2 FYNNEI. The CDR3 has 13 residues. The CDR3 is CASSDRVAYGYTF. DNA for the CDR3: TGTGCCAGCTCGGACAGGGTGGCCTATGGCTACACCTTC.

The CDR3 nucleotides are TGTGCCAGCAGGCTCCAGTGGGGGGAGCTGTTTTTT. Residues: CASRLQWGELFF. The rearrangement uses TRBV5-8 and TRBJ2-2; D ambiguous. V was clipped by 5 bases and J by 8 bases, with 10 bases between them. There are 12 residues in the CDR3. CDR1 and CDR2 from the germline V gene are SGHTS and YDEGEE. The whole variable domain, filled in from reference TRBV5-8 and TRBJ2-2, reads EAGVTQSPTHLIKTRGQQATLRCSPISGHTSVYWYQQALGLGLQFLLWYDEGEERNRGNFPPRFSGRQFPNYSSELNVNALELEDSALYLCASRLQWGELFFGEGSRLTVL.

This chain links TRBV28 with TRBJ1-2; no clear D gene. The CDR3 is 12 amino acids. The germline gives CDR1 MDHEN, CDR2 SYDVKM. Trimming pared 6 bases from V and 10 bases from J, leaving 15 bases between. The CDR3: CASRAPGSHYTF. CDR3 in DNA: TGTGCCAGCAGGGCCCCGGGCTCGCACTACACCTTC.

The chain uses TRBV9 and TRBJ2-3; no reliable D call. V was trimmed by 4 bases and J by 0 bases, leaving 15 bases between them. CDR1 is SGDLS, CDR2 YYNGEE, per germline. The CDR3 is made up of 16 amino acids. CDR3 in amino acids: CASSQEWVSSTDTQYF. CDR3 in DNA: TGTGCCAGCAGCCAAGAGTGGGTTTCTAGCACAGATACGCAGTATTTT.

This sequence joins TRBV7-2 and TRBJ1-5; TRBD1 is a possible D gene (6 bases). The V end lost 5 bases, the J end lost 6 bases, and 17 bases lay between the germline ends. From germline, CDR1 is SGHTA and CDR2 FQGNSA. CDR3 length: 15 residues. CDR3 loop: CASSPGHRAGQPQHF. CDR3 DNA sequence: TGTGCCAGCAGCCCCGGACACAGGGCTGGTCAGCCCCAGCATTTT.

V usage is TRBV4-1 and J usage is TRBJ2-1, with a possible D match to TRBD2 (6 bases). This CDR3 has 14 amino acids. The germline gives CDR1 MGHRA, CDR2 YSYEKL. V was clipped by 4 bases and J by 6 bases, with 13 bases between them. The chain's CDR3 is CASSRPGTFNEQFF. The CDR3, as DNA: TGCGCCAGCAGCCGCCCCGGGACTTTCAATGAGCAGTTCTTC.

The genes are TRBV2 and TRBJ1-5, with a weak D call TRBD1 (5 bases). CDR1 and CDR2 (germline): SNHLY, FYNNEI. The CDR3 sequence is 15 residues long. V was clipped by 4 bases and J by 3 bases, with 13 bases between them. The CDR3 protein is CASSGEGTNNQPQHF. The CDR3 DNA reads as TGTGCCAGCAGTGGGGAGGGGACGAACAATCAGCCCCAGCATTTT.

This chain links TRBV5-1 with TRBJ1-4; no firm D call. In germline, CDR1 is SGHRS, CDR2 YFSETQ. The CDR3 consists of 15 residues. The germline V and J ends were trimmed by 3 bases and 7 bases, with 16 bases remaining between them. The CDR3: CASSSAGARGEKLFF. The CDR3 DNA sequence: TGCGCCAGCAGCTCCGCCGGCGCTCGGGGTGAAAAACTGTTTTTT.

CDR3 sequence (DNA): TGCGCCAGCAGCGCGACCGGGACAGGCAACACAGATACGCAGTATTTT. This codes for CASSATGTGNTDTQYF. The genes are TRBV5-1 and TRBJ2-3, with 8 bases fitting TRBD1. This CDR3 region has 16 residues. With 4 bases clipped from V and 2 bases from J, the junction kept 9 bases outside the gene matches. Per the germline V gene, CDR1 is SGHRS and CDR2 is YFSETQ. Combining the CDR3 with reference TRBV5-1 and TRBJ2-3 gives the whole variable domain KAGVTQTPRYLIKTRGQQVTLSCSPISGHRSVSWYQQTPGQGLQFLFEYFSETQRNKGNFPGRFSGRQFSNSRSEMNVSTLELGDSALYLCASSATGTGNTDTQYFGPGTRLTVL.

The rearrangement uses TRBV11-2 and TRBJ2-7, with D possibly being TRBD2 (5 bases). There are 11 residues in the CDR3. Looked up from germline, CDR1 is SGHAT and CDR2 is FQNNGV. Deletions cut 5 bases from V and 4 bases from J, with 6 bases between. In nucleotides, the CDR3 is TGTGCCAGCAGCCGGGGATACGAGCAGTACTTC. Translation: CASSRGYEQYF.

The rearrangement uses TRBV2 and TRBJ1-1; D is unresolved. The CDR3 length is 14 residues. Germline CDR1 and CDR2: SNHLY and FYNNEI. The germline V and J ends were trimmed by 8 bases and 0 bases, with 13 bases remaining between them. As DNA, the CDR3 is TGTGCCAGCCGAAGATCCAGAGTGAACACTGAAGCTTTCTTT. This sequence encodes CASRRSRVNTEAFF.

The chain is built from TRBV9 and TRBJ1-3; D uncertain. V gave up 5 bases and J gave up 4 bases, with 13 bases separating them. CDR3 length: 14 residues. Germline V gene lookup returns CDR1 SGDLS and CDR2 YYNGEE. CDR3 sequence: CASRGAPSGNTIYF. CDR3 DNA: TGTGCCAGCAGGGGAGCGCCCTCCGGAAACACCATATATTTT.